What follows are 24 T cell receptor beta chains derived from one specimen sequenced in a study of T cell responses to AZD1222 COVID-19 vaccine. Here immunoSEQ multiplex PCR was the method, and the copy in TCRdb shows in-frame clones only, minus some. Of 150,000 to 200,000 clones in the sample, 92% were seen once. The specimen was peripheral blood, collected on day 0 of AZD1222 vaccination. The source is an adult in good health.

The J gene is TRBJ2-7, the V gene TRBV9; weak D call: TRBD2 (6 bases). The CDR3 length is 14 residues. Germline-derived CDR1 and CDR2 are SGDLS and YYNGEE. V lost 6 bases and J 2 bases, leaving 15 bases between the germline ends. The CDR3 protein is CASNSGTGTYEQYF. The CDR3 coding sequence is TGTGCCAGCAACTCCGGGACTGGAACCTACGAGCAGTACTTC.

The chain combines TRBV27 with TRBJ1-2; 7 bases are a match to TRBD1. Germline CDR1 MNHEY, CDR2 SMNVEV (reference sequence). The CDR3 has 13 amino acids. With 4 bases clipped from V and 7 bases from J, the junction kept 6 bases outside the gene matches. CDR3 DNA sequence: TGTGCCAGCAGTTCAGACAGGGAGGGTGGCTACACCTTC. It is translated as CASSSDREGGYTF.

The CDR3 protein is CASTGLYGGTDTQYF. CDR3 coding DNA: TGTGCCAGCACCGGACTTTACGGGGGCACAGATACGCAGTATTTT. The V gene is TRBV6-5, the J gene TRBJ2-3; perhaps TRBD2 as D (5 bases). CDR1 is MNHEY and CDR2 is SVGAGI in the germline V gene. There are 15 residues in the CDR3. The V end lost 7 bases, the J end lost 1 base, and 15 bases lay between the germline ends.

This chain connects TRBV19 to TRBJ2-3, with D tentatively TRBD2 (5 bases). V lost 4 bases, J lost 5 bases, and 16 bases lay in between. Germline CDR1 and CDR2: LNHDA and SQIVND (reference sequence). CDR3 length: 15 residues. In nucleotides, the CDR3 is TGTGCCAGTAGTACTGGACTTAGTTGGGTAGATACGCAGTATTTT. Its translation is CASSTGLSWVDTQYF.

The chain links TRBV7-2 to TRBJ2-1; 11 bases are a match to TRBD2. Germline V gene data show CDR1 as SGHTA and CDR2 as FQGNSA. CDR3 length equals 15 residues. J gave up 5 bases and V 2 bases, and 2 bases lay outside the gene matches. The CDR3: CASSLIAGGNNEQFF. The DNA for the CDR3 is TGTGCCAGCAGCTTAATAGCGGGGGGGAACAATGAGCAGTTCTTC. The whole variable domain, filled in from reference TRBV7-2 and TRBJ2-1, reads GAGVSQSPSNKVTEKGKDVELRCDPISGHTALYWYRQSLGQGLEFLIYFQGNSAPDKSGLPSDRFSAERTGGSVSTLTIQRTQQEDSAVYLCASSLIAGGNNEQFFGPGTRLTVL.

The chain couples TRBV2 to TRBJ2-1, with D maybe TRBD2 (6 bases). Germline-derived CDR1 and CDR2 are SNHLY and FYNNEI. The V end lost 0 bases, the J end lost 11 bases, and 11 bases lay between the germline ends. This CDR3 is built from 13 residues. The CDR3 nucleotides read TGTGCCAGCAGTGAAGCGCTCGGGGGACAGCAGTTCTTC. Amino acid sequence: CASSEALGGQQFF.

This clone was counted only a few times. This chain links TRBV5-1 with TRBJ1-5; tentatively, D is TRBD1 (5 bases). The CDR3 contains 15 residues. Per the germline V gene, CDR1 is SGHRS and CDR2 is YFSETQ. V was pared by 5 bases and J by 4 bases, with 16 bases between. The CDR3 coding sequence is TGCGCCAGCAGGCCGACAGACGTTAGTAATCAGCCCCAGCATTTT. It translates to CASRPTDVSNQPQHF. The full variable domain, completed using reference TRBV5-1 and TRBJ1-5, is KAGVTQTPRYLIKTRGQQVTLSCSPISGHRSVSWYQQTPGQGLQFLFEYFSETQRNKGNFPGRFSGRQFSNSRSEMNVSTLELGDSALYLCASRPTDVSNQPQHFGDGTRLSIL.

The rearrangement links TRBV30 to TRBJ2-7; D might be TRBD1 or TRBD2, each matching 5 bases. This CDR3 comprises 13 residues. V was trimmed by 2 bases and J by 6 bases, leaving 14 bases between them. From germline, CDR1 is GTSNPN and CDR2 SVGIG (reference sequence). CDR3 loop: CAWSRGTLTEQYF. DNA for the CDR3: TGTGCCTGGAGTAGAGGGACCCTCACCGAGCAGTACTTC.

This chain uses TRBV7-2 with TRBJ1-2; TRBD1 matches 9 bases. In germline, CDR1 is SGHTA, CDR2 FQGNSA. J was trimmed by 5 bases and V by 4 bases; bases with no gene match: 2. The CDR3 has 13 amino acids. This CDR3 reads CASSSGQGYGYTF. CDR3 nucleotide sequence: TGTGCCAGCAGCTCGGGACAGGGTTATGGCTACACCTTC.

V gene TRBV3-1 (or the pseudogene TRBV3-2) combines with J gene TRBJ2-2; 11 bases match TRBD2. CDR3 length: 18 amino acids. CDR1 is LGHDT and CDR2 is YNNKEL in the germline V gene (reference sequence). Trimming took 1 base from V and 4 from J; bases not matched to a gene: 8. The DNA of the CDR3 is TGTGCCAGCAGCCAAGGGATCTGGCTAGCGGGGGGCACCGGGGAGCTGTTTTTT. It translates to CASSQGIWLAGGTGELFF.

The V and J genes are TRBV6-4 and TRBJ2-7, with D maybe TRBD1 (5 bases). The germline CDR1 and CDR2 sequences are MRHNA and SNTAGT. Trimming removed 4 bases from V and 6 bases from J, with 13 bases in between. The CDR3 totals 13 residues. In nucleotides, the CDR3 is TGTGCCAGCAGTGGGGAACAGGATGGCGAGCAGTACTTC. Residues: CASSGEQDGEQYF.

The J gene is TRBJ1-3, the V gene TRBV25-1; D ambiguous. CDR3 size: 10 residues. CDR1 and CDR2 (germline): MGHDK, SYGVNS. CDR3 nucleotides: TGTAGGGATGAAGGAAACACCATATATTTT. Its translation is CRDEGNTIYF.

This chain links TRBV6-5 with TRBJ1-6, with 7 bases that match TRBD1. The J segment lost 6 bases and the V segment lost 7 bases, leaving 9 bases of the junction unmatched. CDR1 is MNHEY, CDR2 SVGAGI, per germline. CDR3 length: 15 amino acids. The CDR3 DNA sequence: TGTGCCAGCAACCCGGGACAGCGAACTAATTCACCCCTCCACTTT. Its protein is CASNPGQRTNSPLHF.

The chain combines TRBV7-8 with TRBJ2-7; D is ambiguous. Trimming took off 1 base at V and 4 bases at J, with 8 bases between the two ends. This CDR3 contains 13 residues. Germline CDR1 SGHVS, CDR2 FQNEAQ. The CDR3 DNA follows: TGTGCCAGCAGCTTAGAACTATCTTACGAGCAGTACTTC. Protein sequence: CASSLELSYEQYF.

The CDR3 DNA is TGTGCCAGCAGCTTCTTCGGCCTCAATCAGCCCCAGCATTTT. Translated, it gives CASSFFGLNQPQHF. The chain is built from TRBV7-9 and TRBJ1-5; D not certain. The CDR3 sequence is 14 residues long. The V end was cut by 3 bases, the J end by 3 bases, with 9 bases between. Germline V CDR1 and CDR2: SEHNR, FQNEAQ (reference sequence).

The chain joins TRBV5-1 to TRBJ1-1; TRBD1 matches at 8 bases. The ends lost 4 bases at V and 11 bases at J; junction bases unmatched: 7. CDR1 is SGHRS and CDR2 is YFSETQ in the germline V gene. The CDR3 loop spans 12 amino acids. DNA of the CDR3: TGCGCCAGCAGCGAAGACAGGGGTCCGGCTTTCTTT. Encoded protein: CASSEDRGPAFF. The whole variable domain, remainder taken from reference TRBV5-1 and TRBJ1-1, is KAGVTQTPRYLIKTRGQQVTLSCSPISGHRSVSWYQQTPGQGLQFLFEYFSETQRNKGNFPGRFSGRQFSNSRSEMNVSTLELGDSALYLCASSEDRGPAFFGQGTRLTVV.

The genes are TRBV5-4 and TRBJ2-7, with a weak D call TRBD1 (6 bases). CDR1 is SGHNT, CDR2 YYREEE, per germline (reference sequence). The ends were cut back, 4 bases at V and 2 bases at J, with 16 bases in the middle. The CDR3 runs 15 residues. The DNA for the CDR3 is TGTGCCAGCAGCATCCGAGTGGGACAAACCTACGAGCAGTACTTC. This encodes CASSIRVGQTYEQYF. Supplemented by reference TRBV5-4 and TRBJ2-7, the full variable domain reads ETGVTQSPTHLIKTRGQQVTLRCSSQSGHNTVSWYQQALGQGPQFIFQYYREEENGRGNFPPRFSGLQFPNYSSELNVNALELDDSALYLCASSIRVGQTYEQYFGPGTRLTVT.

The rearrangement joins TRBV19 to TRBJ1-5; 7 bases match TRBD1. Trimming took 4 bases from V and 3 from J; bases not matched to a gene: 9. The germline gives CDR1 LNHDA, CDR2 SQIVND (reference sequence). The CDR3 length is 16 residues. Written as DNA, the CDR3 is TGTGCCAGTAGTAATGTTGAGGGGGCTAACAATCAGCCCCAGCATTTT. The encoded protein is CASSNVEGANNQPQHF.

The V gene is TRBV10-3, the J gene TRBJ2-3; a possible D gene is TRBD1 (5 bases). Between the trimmed V and J ends, which lost 6 bases and 8 bases, there was a span of 24 bases. Germline CDR1 is ENHRY and CDR2 is SYGVKD. The CDR3 covers 16 residues. CDR3 residues: CAISPPGYHTDGTQYF. CDR3 nucleotide sequence: TGTGCCATCAGCCCCCCAGGGTACCACACAGATGGTACGCAGTATTTT.

The chain recombines TRBV28 with TRBJ1-2; D possibly corresponds to TRBD1 (5 bases). CDR1 and CDR2 (germline): MDHEN, SYDVKM. Deletions cut 6 bases from V and 4 bases from J, with 12 bases between. This CDR3 is built from 13 residues. The CDR3 DNA sequence: TGTGCCAGCAGGTTACAGGCTACCTATGGCTACACCTTC. Encoded protein: CASRLQATYGYTF.

The V gene is TRBV6-6, the J gene TRBJ2-1; 11 bases are a match to TRBD2. J gave up 0 bases and V 10 bases, and 5 bases lay outside the gene matches. Germline CDR1 is MNHNY and CDR2 is SVGAGI (reference sequence). The CDR3 runs to 15 residues. CDR3 in DNA: TGTGCCACACTAGCGGGGGACCCCTCCTACAATGAGCAGTTCTTC. Translated: CATLAGDPSYNEQFF.

The count of this clone is one. This chain links TRBV4-2 with TRBJ1-1; possibly TRBD1 for D (6 bases). The germline V and J ends were trimmed by 0 bases and 5 bases, with 13 bases remaining between them. The CDR3 is 15 amino acids. Germline V gives CDR1 LGHNA, CDR2 YNFKEQ. This CDR3 is CASSQDKAGATEAFF. The CDR3 DNA reads TGTGCCAGCAGCCAAGATAAGGCAGGGGCAACTGAAGCTTTCTTT.

The rearrangement uses TRBV7-9 and TRBJ2-7; D gene ambiguous. CDR1 SEHNR and CDR2 FQNEAQ come from the germline V gene (reference sequence). CDR3 length: 13 residues. V was cut by 3 bases and J by 3 bases, with 9 bases left in between. CDR3 residues: CASSFGTNYEQYF. The DNA for the CDR3 is TGTGCCAGCAGCTTTGGCACTAACTACGAGCAGTACTTC.

The rearrangement links TRBV7-9 to TRBJ2-7; 16 bases line up with TRBD2. The junction had 14 bases not matched to a gene; V was cut back by 5 bases and J by 4 bases. This CDR3 region has 19 residues. CDR1 is SEHNR and CDR2 is FQNEAQ in the germline V gene (reference sequence). This CDR3 reads CASSPRLGTSGRAGYEQYF. CDR3 sequence (DNA): TGTGCCAGCAGCCCTAGATTAGGGACTAGCGGGAGGGCCGGGTACGAGCAGTACTTC.